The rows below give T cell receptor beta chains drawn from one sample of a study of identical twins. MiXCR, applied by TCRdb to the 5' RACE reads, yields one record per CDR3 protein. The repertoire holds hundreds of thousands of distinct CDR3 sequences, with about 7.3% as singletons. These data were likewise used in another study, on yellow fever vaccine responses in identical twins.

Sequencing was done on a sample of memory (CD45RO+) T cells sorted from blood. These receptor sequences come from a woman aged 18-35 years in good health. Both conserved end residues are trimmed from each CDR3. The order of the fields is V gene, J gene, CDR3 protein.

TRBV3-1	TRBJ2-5	ASSQWSRTGSGETQY
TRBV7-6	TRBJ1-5	ASSPGGVQPQH
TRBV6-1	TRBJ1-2	ASGGGLTSYGYT
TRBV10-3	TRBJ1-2	AISRETNYGYT
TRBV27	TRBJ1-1	ASSLSQGLMNTEAF
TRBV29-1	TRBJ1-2	SVGDSNTYGYT
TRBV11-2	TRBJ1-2	ASRPPGLNYGYT
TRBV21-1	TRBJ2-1	ASSTTDRGIGDEQF
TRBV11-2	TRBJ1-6	ASSLEGGGYSPLH
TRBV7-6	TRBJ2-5	ASSPLTQETQY
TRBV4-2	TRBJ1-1	ASSLGENVNTEAF
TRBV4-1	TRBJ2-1	ASSRDRGDYNEQF
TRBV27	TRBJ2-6	ASRKLTDRDSGANVLT
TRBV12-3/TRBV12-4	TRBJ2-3	ASSFSRYDTQY
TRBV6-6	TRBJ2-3	ASSLVAADTQY
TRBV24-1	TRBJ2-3	ATSDPHSGGAIYTQY
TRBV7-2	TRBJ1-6	ASSLEMGANSPLH
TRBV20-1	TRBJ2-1	SASLTSLGSEQF
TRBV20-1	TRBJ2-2	SALGITNTGELF
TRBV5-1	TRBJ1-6	ASSLEGAYNSPLH
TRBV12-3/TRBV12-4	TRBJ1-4	ASSFQGLTNEKLF
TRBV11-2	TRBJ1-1	ASSLSLSEAF
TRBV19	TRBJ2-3	ASSIEGGVGTDTQY
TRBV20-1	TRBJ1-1	SAPGAMNTEAF
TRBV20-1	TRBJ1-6	SASKGPGSPLH
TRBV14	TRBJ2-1	ASSQRLGGEQF
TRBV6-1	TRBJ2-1	ASMLAGGGPEQF
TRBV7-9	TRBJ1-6	ASSQVGGRDNSPLH
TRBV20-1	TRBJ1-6	SATVSGNSPLH
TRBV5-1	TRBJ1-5	ASRLDRGGQPQH
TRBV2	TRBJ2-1	ASSGLDNEQF